The entry that follows covers one T cell receptor beta chain sequence. The antigen remains undetermined. TCR templates numbering approximately 94,000 were assayed per sample. The repertoire was sequenced with immunoSEQ multiplex PCR; TCRdb's copy has only in-frame clones and lacks some. The sample has around 97,000 clones; over 90% are singletons. The data derive from a study of siplizumab effects on memory and regulatory T cells. The CDR3 is made up of 13 amino acids. Germline V gene data show CDR1 as LNHDA and CDR2 as SQIVND (reference sequence). V lost 7 bases and J lost 10; bases outside the gene matches: 9. Findings and limits, study-wide: Assignment to unstimulated subsets succeeded for only a minor fraction of the alloreactive clones. The study found that mappable alloreactive CD4+ clones averaged around 69% Treg-derived with siplizumab and roughly 27% in controls. Naive T cells seemed more diverse than memory cells and seemed major alloresponse contributors.

Sequencing was done on a sample of non-Treg CD4+ T cells sorted from blood. The rearrangement uses TRBV19 and TRBJ2-1; 8 nucleotides agree with TRBD2. The TCR was taken from a human donor in good health. In nucleotides, the CDR3 is TGTGCCAGTACCCCCGGACTAGCTTGGGAGCAGTTCTTC. As protein: CASTPGLAWEQFF.